This TCR beta chain was obtained from a study of blood T cell repertoires in COVID-19. Overall study context: From T cells, B-cell-depleted T cells, or PBMCs came the material, which was cDNA or gDNA.

In the original analysis: Quantification of nucleated cells was approximated via reference gene primer amplification. The data were produced by immunoSEQ multiplex PCR, yet TCRdb's version contains in-frame clones alone and is incomplete. Clonal size and the V and J genes are those of that table, whereas D and trimming came from the DNA. This table holds 60,000 to 85,000 clones, approximately 80% found once. CDR1 and CDR2 (germline): MNHEY, SVGAGI. This CDR3 comprises 15 residues. With 2 bases removed from V and 6 bases from J, the gap between germline ends came to 17 bases. This clone has only a few counts.

The chain recombines TRBV6-5 with TRBJ2-7, with D perhaps TRBD1 (6 bases). The sample consisted of peripheral blood. The receptor was derived from a human donor in a cohort sampled during active COVID-19. CDR3 in amino acids: CASSYPGDRQGEQYF. In nucleotides, the CDR3 is TGTGCCAGCAGTTACCCAGGGGACCGTCAGGGCGAGCAGTACTTC.